These 31 T cell receptor beta chains came from one sample sequenced in a study of Ad26.COV2.S vaccination and SARS-CoV-2 variants. Profiled with immunoSEQ multiplex PCR; TCRdb holds only in-frame clones, not every one. Of some 290,000 clones listed, around four fifths are singletons. Stated treatment: around 19 received Ad26.COV2.S at low or high dose, single or two shots; about 5 received placebo; per-sample allocation not given. The investigators took samples on day 63 after the first vaccine or placebo injection. The specimen comprised peripheral blood, sampled in a trial of Ad26.COV2.S vaccine versus placebo. Every receptor here comes from a person between 18 and 65 years old who received the Ad26.COV2.S COVID-19 vaccine or a placebo.

CDR3 nucleotide sequence: TGTGCCAGCTCACCCCGGACTAGCGGGGCCGGAGATACGCAGTATTTT. Protein: CASSPRTSGAGDTQYF. The chain joins TRBV18 to TRBJ2-3; 12 bases fit TRBD2. After removal of 3 bases from V and 5 bases from J, the junction contained 6 bases not matched to a gene. The germline CDR1 and CDR2 sequences are KGHSH and LQKENI. The CDR3 runs 16 residues.

This rearrangement joins TRBV7-9 to TRBJ2-6; 8 nucleotides align to TRBD1. The CDR3 totals 18 residues. Per the germline V gene, CDR1 is SEHNR and CDR2 is FQNEAQ (reference sequence). J gave up 3 bases and V 3 bases, and 10 bases lay outside the gene matches. The CDR3 loop reads CASSFGQGSSGGANVLTF. DNA of the CDR3: TGTGCCAGCAGCTTTGGACAGGGCTCCTCCGGTGGGGCCAACGTCCTGACTTTC. The full variable domain, with the rest looked up from reference TRBV7-9 and TRBJ2-6, is DTGVSQNPRHKITKRGQNVTFRCDPISEHNRLYWYRQTLGQGPEFLTYFQNEAQLEKSRLLSDRFSAERPKGSFSTLEIQRTEQGDSAMYLCASSFGQGSSGGANVLTFGAGSRLTVL.

V gene TRBV7-2 combines with J gene TRBJ1-2, with D perhaps matching TRBD1 (5 bases). V was cut by 2 bases and J by 6 bases, with 19 bases left in between. CDR1 and CDR2 from the germline V gene are SGHTA and FQGNSA. The CDR3 totals 16 residues. CDR3 amino acids: CASSLTFDQGVNGYTF. Here the CDR3 DNA reads TGTGCCAGCAGCTTAACCTTCGATCAGGGCGTGAATGGCTACACCTTC.

The chain recombines TRBV2 with TRBJ1-6; no reliable D call. The V gene lost 0 bases and the J gene lost 7 bases, with 7 bases spanning the gap. The CDR3 consists of 14 residues. In germline, CDR1 is SNHLY, CDR2 FYNNEI. Here the CDR3 reads CASSEAGRNSPLHF. CDR3 DNA sequence: TGTGCCAGCAGTGAAGCCGGACGCAATTCACCCCTCCACTTT.

A few counts support this clone. The J gene is TRBJ1-1, the V gene TRBV30, with a tentative D call TRBD1 (5 bases). The CDR3 loop spans 11 amino acids. V lost 3 bases to trimming and J lost 7 bases, with 9 bases between them. CDR1 GTSNPN and CDR2 SVGIG come from the germline V gene (reference sequence). CDR3 bases: TGTGCCTGGAGCGGGGCGGGTGAAGCTTTCTTT. Translated, it gives CAWSGAGEAFF.

V usage is TRBV7-3 and J usage is TRBJ2-4; tentatively, D is TRBD2 (6 bases). V dropped 2 bases and J dropped 8 bases, with 16 bases sitting between them. The germline gives CDR1 SGHTA, CDR2 FQGTGA. This CDR3 comprises 15 residues. As DNA, the CDR3 is TGTGCCAGCAGCTTAGATCCGGGGGAGCTTGACATTCAGTACTTC. Translating gives CASSLDPGELDIQYF.

The V gene is TRBV19, the J gene TRBJ1-1; 7 bases are shared with TRBD1. V shed 11 bases and J 1 base; nucleotides not matched to a gene: 10. Germline V gene data show CDR1 as LNHDA and CDR2 as SQIVND (reference sequence). This CDR3 is 14 amino acids long. CDR3 region: CASQTGTKNTEAFF. The DNA for the CDR3 is TGTGCCTCCCAGACAGGGACTAAGAACACTGAAGCTTTCTTT.

This sequence joins TRBV5-4 and TRBJ2-1; D not resolved. This CDR3 comprises 13 residues. CDR1 and CDR2 from the germline V gene are SGHNT and YYREEE (reference sequence). The V end lost 3 bases, the J end lost 5 bases, and 9 bases lay between the germline ends. The CDR3 DNA follows: TGTGCCAGCAGCTCTCGAAGAGACAATGAGCAGTTCTTC. Protein product: CASSSRRDNEQFF.

The rearrangement joins TRBV14 to TRBJ1-1; 11 positions agree with TRBD1. CDR3 length: 15 amino acids. CDR1 SGHDN and CDR2 FVKESK come from the germline V gene. J gave up 4 bases and V 5 bases, and 6 bases lay outside the gene matches. The CDR3 nucleotides are TGTGCCAGCAGCTCCCGGACAGGGGGCTCCACTGAAGCTTTCTTT. Translated: CASSSRTGGSTEAFF.

The chain links TRBV2 to TRBJ1-3; 9 bases are shared with TRBD1. V was clipped by 4 bases and J by 0 bases; unmatched bases: 4. This CDR3 has 16 residues. Per germline, CDR1 SNHLY and CDR2 FYNNEI. This CDR3 is CASSGGTGTSGNTIYF. The CDR3 region has the DNA TGTGCCAGCAGTGGGGGGACAGGGACCTCTGGAAACACCATATATTTT.

The chain links TRBV7-9 to TRBJ2-5, with D unclear. The CDR3 runs 12 residues. V lost 5 bases and J lost 3, with 7 bases in between. Germline-derived CDR1 and CDR2 are SEHNR and FQNEAQ (reference sequence). The DNA for the CDR3 is TGTGCCAGCAGCCTGCTGAAAGAGACCCAGTACTTC. Protein sequence: CASSLLKETQYF. The variable domain in full, with the rest retrieved from reference TRBV7-9 and TRBJ2-5, is DTGVSQNPRHKITKRGQNVTFRCDPISEHNRLYWYRQTLGQGPEFLTYFQNEAQLEKSRLLSDRFSAERPKGSFSTLEIQRTEQGDSAMYLCASSLLKETQYFGPGTRLLVL.

Here the CDR3 reads CAWSVRTGLNTEAFF. The CDR3 DNA is TGTGCCTGGAGTGTACGCACAGGGCTGAACACTGAAGCTTTCTTT. The chain uses TRBV30 and TRBJ1-1; tentatively, D is TRBD1 (6 bases). CDR3 length: 15 amino acids. V lost 0 bases and J 0 bases, leaving 11 bases between the germline ends. Germline CDR1 GTSNPN, CDR2 SVGIG (reference sequence).

The rearrangement links TRBV5-4 to TRBJ1-2; D is unclear. V lost 0 bases and J lost 8, with 20 bases in between. Germline values: CDR1 SGHNT, CDR2 YYREEE (reference sequence). The CDR3 loop spans 16 amino acids. The CDR3 DNA is TGTGCCAGCAGCTTGGAGGAAAGACTGGGTCGGGCGGGCTACACCTTC. Encoded protein: CASSLEERLGRAGYTF. The variable domain in full, with the rest retrieved from reference TRBV5-4 and TRBJ1-2, is ETGVTQSPTHLIKTRGQQVTLRCSSQSGHNTVSWYQQALGQGPQFIFQYYREEENGRGNFPPRFSGLQFPNYSSELNVNALELDDSALYLCASSLEERLGRAGYTFGSGTRLTVV.

This rearrangement joins TRBV5-1 to TRBJ1-3; TRBD1 agrees at 9 bases. The V segment lost 4 bases and the J segment 3 bases; nucleotides outside the gene matches: 8. CDR1 SGHRS and CDR2 YFSETQ come from the germline V gene. The CDR3 totals 16 residues. This CDR3 is CASSPSQGAIGNTIYF. The DNA of the CDR3 is TGCGCCAGCAGCCCCTCACAGGGGGCGATTGGAAACACCATATATTTT.

The sample holds a few counts of this clone. The CDR3 bases are TGCGCCAGCAGCTTTACACCAGGGTCCTATGGCTACACCTTC. As protein: CASSFTPGSYGYTF. The chain is built from TRBV4-1 and TRBJ1-2; D is perhaps TRBD1 (5 bases). With 5 bases removed from V and 4 bases from J, the gap between germline ends came to 14 bases. The CDR3 contains 14 residues. Germline V gene sequence: CDR1 MGHRA, CDR2 YSYEKL.

The CDR3 is CASSPSPEMEKLFF. In DNA, the CDR3 is TGTGCCAGCAGCCCTAGCCCAGAGATGGAAAAACTGTTTTTT. This sequence joins TRBV7-9 and TRBJ1-4; D remains unclear. The CDR3 totals 14 residues. Germline assignment: CDR1 SEHNR and CDR2 FQNEAQ (reference sequence). The V end was cut by 5 bases, the J end by 8 bases, with 15 bases between.

The rearrangement links TRBV3-1 (or the pseudogene TRBV3-2) to TRBJ2-1; the D gene is possibly TRBD1 (5 bases). Trimming shortened V by 3 bases and J by 7 bases, and 10 bases separated the two germline ends. The germline CDR1 and CDR2 sequences are LGHDT and YNNKEL (reference sequence). This CDR3 region has 13 residues. DNA for the CDR3: TGTGCCAGCAGCCACATCCAGGGTAATGAGCAGTTCTTC. Translation: CASSHIQGNEQFF.

The gene calls are TRBV20-1 and TRBJ2-7; D possibly corresponds to TRBD1 (6 bases). Germline-derived CDR1 and CDR2 are DFQATT and SNEGSKA (reference sequence). V was clipped by 5 bases and J by 4 bases, with 9 bases between them. The CDR3 spans 11 residues. CDR3 residues: CSAVQGYEQYF. The CDR3 DNA reads TGCAGTGCTGTACAGGGTTACGAGCAGTACTTC.

The chain employs TRBV2 and TRBJ1-5; D gene ambiguous. This CDR3 has 14 amino acids. V lost 7 bases and J lost 0, with 10 bases in between. The V gene's germline CDR1 is SNHLY and CDR2 FYNNEI. This CDR3 is CASNSPSSNQPQHF. CDR3 DNA sequence: TGTGCCAGCAACAGCCCATCTAGCAATCAGCCCCAGCATTTT.

This sequence joins TRBV6-2 or TRBV6-3 and TRBJ2-6; TRBD1 matches 7 bases. Germline CDR1 is MNHEY and CDR2 is SVGEGT. The CDR3 is 15 residues long. V dropped 5 bases and J dropped 5; count of bases not matched to a gene: 6. This CDR3 is CASSIRQGWANVLTF. CDR3 in DNA: TGTGCCAGCAGTATACGACAGGGCTGGGCCAACGTCCTGACTTTC.

V usage is TRBV7-7 and J usage is TRBJ2-7, with a possible D match to TRBD1 (6 bases). Trimming cost V 4 bases and J 5 bases, with 18 bases left between them. The CDR3 totals 15 residues. In germline, CDR1 is SSHAT, CDR2 FNYEAQ (reference sequence). The CDR3: CASSSTGRRKDEQYF. The CDR3 bases are TGTGCCAGCAGCTCGACAGGTCGAAGGAAGGACGAGCAGTACTTC.

V is TRBV29-1 and J is TRBJ1-3; no clear D. Per the germline V gene, CDR1 is SQVTM and CDR2 is ANQGSEA. V was trimmed by 7 bases and J by 0 bases, leaving 10 bases between them. The CDR3 runs 13 residues. The CDR3 sequence is CSAKTISGNTIYF. CDR3 coding DNA: TGCAGCGCTAAAACAATCTCTGGAAACACCATATATTTT.

This sequence joins TRBV6-2 or TRBV6-3 and TRBJ1-5; D gene unclear. This CDR3 has 16 amino acids. Germline CDR1 is MNHEY and CDR2 is SVGEGT. Deletions cut 0 bases from V and 2 bases from J, with 11 bases between. The CDR3 DNA follows: TGTGCCAGCAGTTACTCGACCGCACGGGGCAATCAGCCCCAGCATTTT. Translating gives CASSYSTARGNQPQHF.

The chain employs TRBV19 and TRBJ2-3, with TRBD2 matching 7 bases. J gave up 7 bases and V 5 bases, and 9 bases lay outside the gene matches. This CDR3 region has 14 residues. Germline CDR1 LNHDA, CDR2 SQIVND (reference sequence). CDR3 residues: CASSAWGGPNTQYF. In DNA form, the CDR3 reads TGTGCCAGTAGTGCGTGGGGGGGACCCAATACGCAGTATTTT.

J is TRBJ1-5 and V is TRBV27, with D possibly TRBD1 on 6 matching bases. Germline CDR1 and CDR2: MNHEY and SMNVEV (reference sequence). This CDR3 has 15 amino acids. Trimming shortened V by 3 bases and J by 0 bases, and 9 bases separated the two germline ends. CDR3 in amino acids: CASSFDRNSNQPQHF. The CDR3 region has the DNA TGTGCCAGCAGTTTTGACAGGAATAGCAATCAGCCCCAGCATTTT.

The rearrangement uses TRBV6-1 and TRBJ2-1; D remains ambiguous. V shed 1 base and J shed 6 bases, with 10 bases lying between them. In germline, CDR1 is MNHNS, CDR2 SASEGT. The CDR3 extends over 14 amino acids. The CDR3 spells CASSEDNSSNEQFF. The CDR3 DNA reads TGTGCCAGCAGTGAAGATAACAGCAGCAATGAGCAGTTCTTC.

The chain carries TRBV10-3 and TRBJ2-3; D ambiguous. V was trimmed by 3 bases and J by 7 bases, leaving 8 bases between them. This CDR3 has 12 residues. From germline, CDR1 is ENHRY and CDR2 SYGVKD. The CDR3 sequence is CAISDESYTQYF. DNA for the CDR3: TGTGCCATCAGTGATGAAAGTTATACGCAGTATTTT.

The DNA of the CDR3 is TGTGCCAGCAGCGCATCGGGAAACTATGGCTACACCTTC. This encodes CASSASGNYGYTF. V is TRBV7-3 and J is TRBJ1-2; D is undetermined. CDR1 is SGHTA and CDR2 is FQGTGA in the germline V gene. The CDR3 contains 13 residues. Trimming left V 5 bases short and J 2 bases short, with 9 bases between.

The CDR3 spells CASSIPDRGSISTEAFF. DNA of the CDR3: TGTGCCAGCAGCATACCTGACAGGGGCTCCATTAGTACTGAAGCTTTCTTT. The J gene is TRBJ1-1, the V gene TRBV5-5, with 8 bases matching TRBD1. The CDR3 extends over 17 amino acids. Germline V gives CDR1 SGHKS, CDR2 YYEKEE (reference sequence). V lost 4 bases to trimming and J lost 5 bases; unmatched junction nucleotides: 16. The variable domain in full, completed from reference TRBV5-5 and TRBJ1-1, reads DAGVTQSPTHLIKTRGQQVTLRCSPISGHKSVSWYQQVLGQGPQFIFQYYEKEERGRGNFPDRFSARQFPNYSSELNVNALLLGDSALYLCASSIPDRGSISTEAFFGQGTRLTVV.

This chain uses TRBV4-1 with TRBJ1-5; unclear D gene. The CDR3 spans 14 residues. The germline V and J ends were trimmed by 3 bases and 7 bases, with 13 bases remaining between them. Germline-derived CDR1 and CDR2 are MGHRA and YSYEKL. The CDR3 spells CASSQPPRGQPQHF. Written as DNA, the CDR3 is TGCGCCAGCAGCCAGCCCCCACGGGGACAGCCCCAGCATTTT.

This clone was seen a single time. The genes are TRBV5-6 and TRBJ2-7; maybe TRBD1 (5 bases). Germline V gene data show CDR1 as SGHDT and CDR2 as YYEEEE. CDR3 length: 15 amino acids. Trimming cost V 1 base and J 2 bases, with 13 bases left between them. CDR3 bases: TGTGCCAGCAGCTTGCACGAACAGGATGCCTACGAGCAGTACTTC. It is translated as CASSLHEQDAYEQYF.